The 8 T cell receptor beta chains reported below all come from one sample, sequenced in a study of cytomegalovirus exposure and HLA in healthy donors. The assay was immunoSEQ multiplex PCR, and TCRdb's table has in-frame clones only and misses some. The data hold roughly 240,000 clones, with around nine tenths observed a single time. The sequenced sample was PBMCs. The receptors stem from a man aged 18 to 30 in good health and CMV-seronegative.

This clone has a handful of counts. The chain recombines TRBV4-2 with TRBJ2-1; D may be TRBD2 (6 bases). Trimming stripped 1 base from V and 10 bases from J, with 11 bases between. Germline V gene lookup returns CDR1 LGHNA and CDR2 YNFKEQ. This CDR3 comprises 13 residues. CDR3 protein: CASSQAGDREQFF. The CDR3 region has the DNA TGTGCCAGCAGCCAAGCGGGGGACCGGGAGCAGTTCTTC.

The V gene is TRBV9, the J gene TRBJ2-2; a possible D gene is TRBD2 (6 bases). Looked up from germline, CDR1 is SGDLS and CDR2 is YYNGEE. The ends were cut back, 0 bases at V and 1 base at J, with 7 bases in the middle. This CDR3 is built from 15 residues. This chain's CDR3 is CASSVAGVNTGELFF. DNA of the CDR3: TGTGCCAGCAGCGTAGCGGGGGTGAACACCGGGGAGCTGTTTTTT.

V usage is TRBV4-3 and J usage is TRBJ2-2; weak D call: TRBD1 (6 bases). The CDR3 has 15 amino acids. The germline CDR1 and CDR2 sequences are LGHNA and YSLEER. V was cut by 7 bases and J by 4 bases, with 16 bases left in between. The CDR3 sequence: CASKQGLRGTGELFF. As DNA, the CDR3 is TGCGCCAGCAAGCAGGGGCTTCGGGGCACCGGGGAGCTGTTTTTT.

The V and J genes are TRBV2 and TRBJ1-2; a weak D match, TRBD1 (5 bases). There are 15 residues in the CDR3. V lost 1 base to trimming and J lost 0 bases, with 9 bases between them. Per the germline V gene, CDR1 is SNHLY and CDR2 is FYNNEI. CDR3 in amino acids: CASSEEAGANYGYTF. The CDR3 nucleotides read TGTGCCAGCAGTGAAGAAGCGGGGGCTAACTATGGCTACACCTTC.

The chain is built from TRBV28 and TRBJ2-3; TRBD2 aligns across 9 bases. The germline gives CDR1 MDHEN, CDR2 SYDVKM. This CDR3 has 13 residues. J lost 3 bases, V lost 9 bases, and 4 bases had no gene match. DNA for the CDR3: TGTGCCAGTCTTAGCGGGGGAACAGATACGCAGTATTTT. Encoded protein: CASLSGGTDTQYF.

In DNA, the CDR3 is TGTGCCTGGGCTATCACAGGGGGAGGCGGCTACACCTTC. Translated: CAWAITGGGGYTF. The V gene is TRBV30, the J gene TRBJ1-2, with 8 positions matching TRBD1. The CDR3 is 13 residues long. V was clipped by 5 bases and J by 8 bases; unmatched bases: 10. Germline V gene sequence: CDR1 GTSNPN, CDR2 SVGIG (reference sequence).

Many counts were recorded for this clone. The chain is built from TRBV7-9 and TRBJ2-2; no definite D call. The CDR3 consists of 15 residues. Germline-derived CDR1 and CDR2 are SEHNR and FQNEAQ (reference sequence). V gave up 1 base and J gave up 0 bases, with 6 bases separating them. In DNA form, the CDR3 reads TGTGCCAGCAGCTTAGATACAGCGAACACCGGGGAGCTGTTTTTT. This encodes CASSLDTANTGELFF.

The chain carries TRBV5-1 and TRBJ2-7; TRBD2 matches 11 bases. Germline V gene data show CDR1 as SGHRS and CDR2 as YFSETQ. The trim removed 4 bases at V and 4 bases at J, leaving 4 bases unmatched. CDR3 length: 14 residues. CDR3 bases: TGCGCCAGCAGCGGGGGACTAGCGGAATACGAGCAGTACTTC. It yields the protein CASSGGLAEYEQYF.